This TCR beta chain was profiled in a study of T cell changes during pregnancy in multiple sclerosis. Measured with immunoSEQ multiplex PCR; TCRdb has only the in-frame clones, and not every one. The repertoire holds over 85,000 clones, with roughly nine tenths as singletons. Germline loops: CDR1 LGHNA, CDR2 YNFKEQ. V shed 1 base and J shed 6 bases, with 19 bases lying between them. This CDR3 comprises 17 residues. This chain uses TRBV4-2 with TRBJ2-1; D may be TRBD1 (5 bases). The sample here was peripheral blood, taken after pregnancy. The receptor was isolated from a female donor in good health, enrolled as a control in a pregnancy study. The CDR3 DNA is TGTGCCAGCAGCCAAGCTCGATCGATGGCAGGGCGCAATGAGCAGTTCTTC. Encoded protein: CASSQARSMAGRNEQFF.